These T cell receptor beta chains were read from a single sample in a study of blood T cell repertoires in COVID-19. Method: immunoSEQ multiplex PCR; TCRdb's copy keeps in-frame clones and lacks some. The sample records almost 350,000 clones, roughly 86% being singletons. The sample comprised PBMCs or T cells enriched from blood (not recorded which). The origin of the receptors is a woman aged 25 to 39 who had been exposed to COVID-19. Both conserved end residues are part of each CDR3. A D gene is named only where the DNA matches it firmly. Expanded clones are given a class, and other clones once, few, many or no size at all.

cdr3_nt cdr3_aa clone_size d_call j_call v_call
TGTGCCAGCAGTAAGTCAGCGGGAGAGGGCAATGAGCAGTTCTTC CASSKSAGEGNEQFF - TRBD2 TRBJ2-1 TRBV6-5
TGTGCCAGCAGCTTAGCTTCGGTCACAGCCGGGGAGCTGTTTTTT CASSLASVTAGELFF - - TRBJ2-2 TRBV7-6
TGTGCCAGCAGTTTAGGGGGTGTTGGAGGGAACATTCAGTACTTC CASSLGGVGGNIQYF - - TRBJ2-4 TRBV28
TGTGCCAGCAGTTCCCCCCACCCGGGGTATGAAAAACTGTTTTTT CASSSPHPGYEKLFF once - TRBJ1-4 TRBV28
TGCGCCAGCAGCTTGAGCAGGGGAAATTCACCCCTCCACTTT CASSLSRGNSPLHF few - TRBJ1-6 TRBV5-1
TGTGCCAGCAGTTTCCTGCAGGGGGCCGGCAATCAGCCCCAGCATTTT CASSFLQGAGNQPQHF - TRBD1 TRBJ1-5 TRBV28
TGTGCCAGCACCCATTTCCCGGGTGAGCAGTTCTTC CASTHFPGEQFF - - TRBJ2-1 TRBV28
TGTGCCAGCAGCCTTACAGGGGTTTTTTCACCCCTCCACTTT CASSLTGVFSPLHF few TRBD1 TRBJ1-6 TRBV9
TGTGCTAGTGGTCCCCAGATACTAGCGGGACTCAATGAGCAGTTCTTC CASGPQILAGLNEQFF - TRBD2 TRBJ2-1 TRBV12-5
TGTGCCAGCAGCCCCGGACTAGCGGACCTAGGGGAGACCCAGTACTTC CASSPGLADLGETQYF once TRBD2 TRBJ2-5 TRBV5-8
TGTGCCAGTCGGGGGAATCAGCCCCAGCATTTT CASRGNQPQHF - - TRBJ1-5 TRBV28
TGTGCCAGCAGTTTCACAGGGGCTATTGGAGAGCAGTACTTC CASSFTGAIGEQYF - TRBD1 TRBJ2-7 TRBV27
TGTGCCAGCAGTCCGCGTTCTAGCGGGTATACCTACGAGCAGTACTTC CASSPRSSGYTYEQYF - TRBD2 TRBJ2-7 TRBV27
TGTGCCAGCAGCGGGACAGGGCGCTACAATGAGCAGTTCTTC CASSGTGRYNEQFF - TRBD1 TRBJ2-1 TRBV28
TGTGCCAGCAGCCAAGAAGTAGATAGCGGGGCCACCGGGGAGCTGTTTTTT CASSQEVDSGATGELFF - TRBD2 TRBJ2-2 TRBV4-2
TGTGCCAGCAGCTCCCGGAGGTTAAGCGGGAGGGCCTGGGATGAGCAGTTCTTC CASSSRRLSGRAWDEQFF - TRBD2 TRBJ2-1 TRBV7-3
TGTGCCAGCAGCGTAACCCGACAGGGTTGGGCCAACGTCCTGACTTTC CASSVTRQGWANVLTF - TRBD1 TRBJ2-6 TRBV9
TGTGCCAGCACCCCTCGACAGACCTACTATGGCTACACCTTC CASTPRQTYYGYTF - - TRBJ1-2 TRBV9
TGTGCCAGTAGTATGGCTAGTAGCACCTACGAGCAGTACTTC CASSMASSTYEQYF few - TRBJ2-7 TRBV19
TGTGCCAGCACCCCCCGGACGGGGGTGGAGCTGTTTTTT CASTPRTGVELFF - - TRBJ2-2 TRBV27